A selection of T cell receptor beta chains follows, all from one sample in a study of blood T cell repertoires in COVID-19. Profiled with immunoSEQ multiplex PCR; TCRdb holds only in-frame clones, not every one. The sample lists about 380,000 clones, nearly 90% occurring once. The sample was peripheral blood. The receptors shown here come from a man aged 18 to 29 with active or convalescent COVID-19. Both conserved end residues are part of each CDR3. Each record gives: J gene, V gene, clone size, CDR3 protein. Clone size, where shown, is once, few, many, or a class for clones that have expanded.

TRBJ1-5	TRBV7-2	.	CASSSTGFDQPQHF
TRBJ1-6	TRBV27	.	CASTSGTQNNSPLHF
TRBJ1-1	TRBV10-3	few	CAISAGGTARDTEAFF
TRBJ1-1	TRBV6-2/TRBV6-3	once	CASSLNFGQAEAFF
TRBJ1-4	TRBV7-7	.	CASSAGSEGEKLFF
TRBJ2-2	TRBV28	once	CASSPSGGSPGELFF
TRBJ1-5	TRBV18	.	CASSPGTPGSNQPQHF
TRBJ1-2	TRBV7-9	.	CASSLGAGGIYGYTF
TRBJ2-1	TRBV27	.	CASSLFDRSRYNEQFF
TRBJ2-1	TRBV9	.	CASSVFELGGEQFF
TRBJ2-2	TRBV9	few	CASSPVGTGELFF
TRBJ1-2	TRBV7-8	once	CASSIRTDRTNYGYTF
TRBJ2-1	TRBV5-6	.	CASSPGTGNNEQFF
TRBJ1-1	TRBV11-2	.	CASSQTGANTEAFF
TRBJ1-5	TRBV12-3/TRBV12-4	once	CASSPGSNQPQHF
TRBJ1-5	TRBV28	.	CASSLQGTQPQHF